Following are 17 T cell receptor beta chains from one sample sequenced in a study of blood T cell repertoires in COVID-19 (dated by TCRdb to the early 2020s). Library creation used the immunoSEQ multiplex PCR assay. In its TCRdb copy, this immuneACCESS table keeps in-frame sequences only and misses some clones. Where compared with another copy, unresolved V genes explain less than half of these, and the others have no known cause. This sample gives more than 300,000 clones in total; about four fifths of them show up just once. The ten largest clones take up around 1.2% of the sample. Sequenced: peripheral blood. The receptors stem from a woman in her forties or fifties with acute or convalescent COVID-19.

V is TRBV28 and J is TRBJ1-5; perhaps TRBD1 as D (5 bases). The CDR3 loop spans 16 amino acids. The germline V gene encodes CDR1 MDHEN and CDR2 SYDVKM. Trimming stripped 7 bases from V and 7 bases from J, with 23 bases between. The CDR3 coding sequence is TGTGCCAGCACCCGTGGGGCGGGGGAGTTTTGGCAGCCCCAGCATTTT. Its translation is CASTRGAGEFWQPQHF.

On this clone itself: Distinct nucleotide sequences in the sample also encode this CDR3. The chain joins TRBV5-4 to TRBJ1-1; D is unresolved. Trimming took off 4 bases at V and 0 bases at J, with 7 bases between the two ends. CDR1 is SGHNT and CDR2 is YYREEE in the germline V gene (reference sequence). The length of the CDR3 is 13 residues. The CDR3 here is CASSPTMNTEAFF. CDR3 sequence (DNA): TGTGCCAGCAGCCCTACGATGAACACTGAAGCTTTCTTT.

This clone was seen a handful of times. The V gene is TRBV11-1, the J gene TRBJ1-1, with TRBD1 matching 7 bases. CDR1 and CDR2 (germline): SGHAT, FQDESV (reference sequence). Losses at the gene ends were 5 bases for V and 5 bases for J; bases not matched to a gene: 8. The CDR3 has 14 residues. In nucleotides, the CDR3 is TGTGCCAGCAGCCGAACCGGGACAGTTACTGAAGCTTTCTTT. Protein product: CASSRTGTVTEAFF.

This clone has only a few counts. The chain uses TRBV21-1 and TRBJ1-2; the table's D call TRBD1 went unverified against the DNA. TRBV21-1 is flagged as a pseudogene. The CDR3 sequence is 14 residues long. CDR3 sequence reads: CASSKVCSNYGYTF. The DNA for the CDR3 is TGTGCCAGCAGCAAAGTGTGCAGTAACTATGGCTACACCTTC.

The genes are TRBV24-1 and TRBJ1-1, with 7 nucleotides matching TRBD1. CDR3 length equals 16 residues. The germline V gene has CDR1 KGHDR and CDR2 SFDVKD. V shed 3 bases and J 0 bases; nucleotides not matched to a gene: 6. CDR3 loop: CATSDRGDSLNTEAFF. Written as DNA, the CDR3 is TGTGCCACCAGTGATAGAGGGGACAGCTTGAACACTGAAGCTTTCTTT.

This sequence joins TRBV30 and TRBJ2-5; 10 nucleotides align to TRBD2. The germline V gene encodes CDR1 GTSNPN and CDR2 SVGIG (reference sequence). V lost 1 base and J lost 4; bases outside the gene matches: 6. The CDR3 spans 15 residues. CDR3 sequence reads: CAWSGTSGTSETQYF. CDR3 coding DNA: TGTGCCTGGAGTGGGACTAGCGGCACGTCAGAGACCCAGTACTTC.

The V call is TRBV2, the J call TRBJ1-6; 9 positions agree with TRBD1. V trimming: 5 bases; J trimming: 6 bases; junction bases outside the gene matches: 5. The germline gives CDR1 SNHLY, CDR2 FYNNEI. This CDR3 spans 15 amino acids. In nucleotides, the CDR3 is TGTGCCAGCAGTACGGGACAGGGCGGTAATTCACCCCTCCACTTT. Residues: CASSTGQGGNSPLHF.

V usage is TRBV19 and J usage is TRBJ1-1; 9 bases fit TRBD1. Germline loops: CDR1 LNHDA, CDR2 SQIVND (reference sequence). CDR3 length equals 16 residues. V lost 8 bases to trimming and J lost 5 bases; unmatched junction nucleotides: 15. The CDR3 loop is CASGPRDREGETEAFF. The CDR3 DNA is TGTGCCAGTGGACCCCGGGACAGGGAAGGGGAAACTGAAGCTTTCTTT.

This sequence joins TRBV5-8 and TRBJ1-2, with no clear D. CDR1 is SGHTS and CDR2 is YDEGEE in the germline V gene. V was shortened by 4 bases and J by 4 bases, with 17 bases between the two germline ends. There are 15 residues in the CDR3. CDR3 sequence: CASSESGGVSYGYTF. The CDR3 DNA is TGTGCCAGCAGCGAGTCTGGCGGGGTTAGCTATGGCTACACCTTC.

V gene TRBV19 combines with J gene TRBJ2-3, with 8 bases matching TRBD1. CDR1 and CDR2 (germline): LNHDA, SQIVND (reference sequence). The CDR3 extends over 14 amino acids. V was clipped by 10 bases and J by 6 bases; unmatched bases: 12. The CDR3 region is CATADRDSGDTQYF. The CDR3, as DNA: TGTGCCACCGCGGACAGGGACAGTGGGGATACGCAGTATTTT.

The chain links TRBV7-3 to TRBJ2-3; perhaps TRBD1 as D (5 bases). Trimming removed 4 bases from V and 4 bases from J, with 12 bases in between. The CDR3 has 14 amino acids. The germline V gene has CDR1 SGHTA and CDR2 FQGTGA. The CDR3 DNA reads TGTGCCAGCAGCTCATCCTGGGGCGCAGATACGCAGTATTTT. This encodes CASSSSWGADTQYF. Full variable domain (remainder filled in from reference TRBV7-3 and TRBJ2-3): GAGVSQTPSNKVTEKGKYVELRCDPISGHTALYWYRQSLGQGPEFLIYFQGTGAADDSGLPNDRFFAVRPEGSVSTLKIQRTERGDSAVYLCASSSSWGADTQYFGPGTRLTVL.

The chain combines TRBV2 with TRBJ2-5; D not resolved. The CDR3 loop spans 13 amino acids. Trimming left V 7 bases short and J 1 base short, with 10 bases between. CDR1 is SNHLY and CDR2 is FYNNEI in the germline V gene. The DNA of the CDR3 is TGTGCCAGCATCACAAGTCGCCAAGAGACCCAGTACTTC. Translation: CASITSRQETQYF.

The rearrangement joins TRBV10-3 to TRBJ2-1; D is possibly TRBD2 (5 bases). V lost 11 bases and J lost 9, with 17 bases in between. Germline lookup yields CDR1 ENHRY and CDR2 SYGVKD. This CDR3 spans 12 amino acids. The CDR3 reads CAFGKSGSEQFF. The CDR3 bases are TGTGCCTTTGGTAAGAGCGGTAGTGAGCAGTTCTTC.

This clone was detected only once. This chain connects TRBV3-1 (or the pseudogene TRBV3-2) to TRBJ1-1; no clear D gene. The CDR3 is 15 amino acids. Trimming shortened V by 4 bases and J by 3 bases, and 15 bases separated the two germline ends. The germline V gene encodes CDR1 LGHDT and CDR2 YNNKEL (reference sequence). DNA for the CDR3: TGTGCCAGCAGCCCCAAGTTAACGAGGGACACTGAAGCTTTCTTT. This translates into CASSPKLTRDTEAFF.

The chain couples TRBV5-6 to TRBJ2-7, with D possibly matching TRBD1 (6 bases). Trimming pared 3 bases from V and 4 bases from J, leaving 11 bases between. From germline, CDR1 is SGHDT and CDR2 YYEEEE. The length of the CDR3 is 13 residues. CDR3 loop: CASSSTQGYEQYF. For the CDR3, the DNA is TGTGCCAGCAGCTCCACCCAGGGGTACGAGCAGTACTTC.

The V and J genes are TRBV5-5 and TRBJ2-3; 9 bases line up with TRBD2. Germline V lookup: CDR1 SGHKS, CDR2 YYEKEE (reference sequence). The CDR3 extends over 16 amino acids. The J segment lost 6 bases and the V segment lost 0 bases, leaving 8 bases of the junction unmatched. The DNA of the CDR3 is TGTGCCAGCAGCTTGGTCGCGGCGGGGGGGGCGGATACGCAGTATTTT. Amino acids: CASSLVAAGGADTQYF.

The chain uses TRBV2 and TRBJ1-4, with a weak D call TRBD1 (5 bases). Trimming pared 2 bases from V and 10 bases from J, leaving 17 bases between. The CDR3 spans 15 residues. CDR1 and CDR2 from the germline V gene are SNHLY and FYNNEI. The CDR3 DNA is TGTGCCAGCAGTGAAAGGCAGGGCGGATTCGGAAAACTGTTTTTT. Protein product: CASSERQGGFGKLFF.